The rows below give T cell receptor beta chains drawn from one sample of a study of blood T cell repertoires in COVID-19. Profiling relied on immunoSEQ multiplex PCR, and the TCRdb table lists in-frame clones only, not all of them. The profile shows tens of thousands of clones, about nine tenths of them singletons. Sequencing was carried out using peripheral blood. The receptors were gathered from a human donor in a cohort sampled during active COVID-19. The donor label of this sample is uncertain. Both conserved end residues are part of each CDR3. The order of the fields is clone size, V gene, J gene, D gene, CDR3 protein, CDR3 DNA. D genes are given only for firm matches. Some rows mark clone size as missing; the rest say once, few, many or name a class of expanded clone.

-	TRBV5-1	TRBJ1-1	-	CASSLGTTLSLSAEAFF	TGCGCCAGCAGCTTGGGGACAACCCTAAGTCTGTCGGCTGAAGCTTTCTTT
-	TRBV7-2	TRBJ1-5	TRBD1	CASSLNRGYNQPQHF	TGTGCCAGCAGCTTAAACAGGGGCTACAATCAGCCCCAGCATTTT
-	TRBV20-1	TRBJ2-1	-	CSASLQRRALNEQFF	TGCAGTGCTAGTCTCCAAAGGAGGGCCCTCAATGAGCAGTTCTTC
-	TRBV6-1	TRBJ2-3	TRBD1	CASSEGQGGADTQYF	TGTGCCAGCAGTGAAGGACAGGGGGGCGCAGATACGCAGTATTTT
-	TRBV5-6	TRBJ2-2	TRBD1	CASSFDRATGELFF	TGTGCCAGCAGCTTTGACAGGGCCACCGGGGAGCTGTTTTTT
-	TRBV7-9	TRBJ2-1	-	CASSLDTTSYNEQFF	TGTGCCAGCAGCTTAGACACTACCTCCTACAATGAGCAGTTCTTC
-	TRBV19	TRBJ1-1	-	CASPCARRASAEAFF	TGTGCCAGCCCATGTGCGAGGCGCGCATCGGCTGAAGCTTTCTTT
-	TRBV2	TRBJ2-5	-	CASSQGRFWQETQYF	TGTGCCAGTTCTCAGGGTAGGTTTTGGCAAGAGACCCAGTACTTC
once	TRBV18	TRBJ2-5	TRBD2	CASSPPRRAGGLETQYF	TGTGCCAGCTCACCCCCTCGGAGAGCGGGGGGGCTGGAGACCCAGTACTTC
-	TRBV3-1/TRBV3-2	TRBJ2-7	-	CASSQEQGPTYEQYF	TGTGCCAGCAGCCAAGAACAGGGACCCACCTACGAGCAGTACTTC
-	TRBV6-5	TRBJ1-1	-	CASSYIVSTEAFF	TGTGCCAGCAGTTACATAGTGAGCACTGAAGCTTTCTTT
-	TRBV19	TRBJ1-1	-	CASSMRMNTEAFF	TGTGCCAGTAGTATGAGGATGAACACTGAAGCTTTCTTT
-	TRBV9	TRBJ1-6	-	CASSVDRGAYNSPLHF	TGTGCCAGCAGCGTAGATCGGGGTGCCTATAATTCACCCCTCCACTTT
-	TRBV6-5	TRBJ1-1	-	CASDSHRNTEAFF	TGTGCCAGCGACAGTCACCGGAACACTGAAGCTTTCTTT
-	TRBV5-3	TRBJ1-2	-	CATSPPRYGYTF	TGTGCCACGAGTCCCCCAAGATATGGCTACACCTTC
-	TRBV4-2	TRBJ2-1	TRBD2	CASSRAGGPYNEQFF	TGTGCCAGCAGCCGGGCGGGGGGGCCCTACAATGAGCAGTTCTTC